These 28 T cell receptor beta chains were sequenced from one sample in a study of blood T cell repertoires in COVID-19. Assay used: immunoSEQ multiplex PCR; TCRdb lists only in-frame clones, some missing. This table holds roughly 150,000 clones, under 85% found once. The source material was peripheral blood. The source is a man between 45 and 60 years old with active or convalescent COVID-19.

The chain employs TRBV9 and TRBJ2-1, with TRBD2 matching over 11 bases. CDR1 is SGDLS, CDR2 YYNGEE, per germline. Trimming removed 2 bases from V and 4 bases from J; junction bases left unmatched: 8. The CDR3 sequence is 17 residues long. In DNA form, the CDR3 reads TGTGCCAGCAGCGTCTCGGGACTAGCGGCTATATACAATGAGCAGTTCTTC. It yields the protein CASSVSGLAAIYNEQFF. Full variable domain (outside the CDR3, taken from reference TRBV9 and TRBJ2-1): DSGVTQTPKHLITATGQRVTLRCSPRSGDLSVYWYQQSLDQGLQFLIQYYNGEERAKGNILERFSAQQFPDLHSELNLSSLELGDSALYFCASSVSGLAAIYNEQFFGPGTRLTVL.

The chain carries TRBV5-1 and TRBJ1-3; no clear D gene. V was cut by 7 bases and J by 0 bases, with 8 bases left in between. The CDR3 is 13 residues long. Per germline, CDR1 SGHRS and CDR2 YFSETQ. CDR3 protein: CASPHYSGNTIYF. CDR3 DNA: TGCGCCAGCCCTCACTACTCTGGAAACACCATATATTTT. Full variable domain (remainder filled in from reference TRBV5-1 and TRBJ1-3): KAGVTQTPRYLIKTRGQQVTLSCSPISGHRSVSWYQQTPGQGLQFLFEYFSETQRNKGNFPGRFSGRQFSNSRSEMNVSTLELGDSALYLCASPHYSGNTIYFGEGSWLTVV.

The CDR3 sequence: CASSPAPNEQFF. CDR3 nucleotide sequence: TGTGCCAGTAGCCCCGCGCCCAATGAGCAGTTCTTC. This rearrangement joins TRBV19 to TRBJ2-1; D gene uncertain. Trimming shortened V by 6 bases and J by 6 bases, and 9 bases separated the two germline ends. The CDR3 sequence is 12 residues long. Germline V gene sequence: CDR1 LNHDA, CDR2 SQIVND (reference sequence). Variable domain in full (rest from reference TRBV19 and TRBJ2-1): DGGITQSPKYLFRKEGQNVTLSCEQNLNHDAMYWYRQDPGQGLRLIYYSQIVNDFQKGDIAEGYSVSREKKESFPLTVTSAQKNPTAFYLCASSPAPNEQFFGPGTRLTVL.

This chain joins TRBV6-1 and TRBJ2-7; TRBD1 aligns across 7 bases. Unmatched junction bases numbered 5, after V lost 0 bases and J lost 0 bases. Germline CDR1 MNHNS, CDR2 SASEGT. The CDR3 is 16 amino acids. The CDR3 DNA reads as TGTGCCAGCAGTGAAGCTGGCAGGGGGATCTCCTACGAGCAGTACTTC. Encoded protein: CASSEAGRGISYEQYF.

V usage is TRBV5-1 and J usage is TRBJ2-2; 13 positions match TRBD2. CDR1 and CDR2 (germline): SGHRS, YFSETQ. Losses at the gene ends were 2 bases for V and 7 bases for J; bases not matched to a gene: 5. CDR3 length: 16 residues. The CDR3 is CASSFGLAGVSGELFF. In DNA form, the CDR3 reads TGCGCCAGCAGCTTTGGACTAGCGGGAGTCAGCGGGGAGCTGTTTTTT.

The V gene is TRBV4-1, the J gene TRBJ2-7, with 10 bases identical to TRBD1. From germline, CDR1 is MGHRA and CDR2 YSYEKL. The J segment lost 7 bases and the V segment lost 2 bases, leaving 5 bases of the junction unmatched. This CDR3 region has 14 residues. CDR3 in amino acids: CASSQKTGGDEQYF. CDR3 DNA: TGCGCCAGCAGCCAAAAGACAGGGGGCGATGAGCAGTACTTC.

This rearrangement joins TRBV6-6 to TRBJ2-3; possible D gene TRBD2, 6 bases. Germline values: CDR1 MNHNY, CDR2 SVGAGI (reference sequence). The CDR3 has 16 amino acids. V shed 5 bases and J shed 0 bases, with 15 bases lying between them. As DNA, the CDR3 is TGTGCCAGCAGTCCCGCTCGTGGGAGGAGCACAGATACGCAGTATTTT. It is translated as CASSPARGRSTDTQYF.

V and J are TRBV6-5 and TRBJ2-2, with a possible D match to TRBD2 (6 bases). The CDR3 is 14 residues long. Germline V lookup: CDR1 MNHEY, CDR2 SVGAGI. V lost 6 bases to trimming and J lost 4 bases, with 12 bases between them. CDR3 sequence: CASSQGLGTGELFF. The CDR3 DNA is TGTGCCAGCAGCCAGGGACTGGGCACCGGGGAGCTGTTTTTT.

The rearrangement links TRBV5-4 to TRBJ1-2; D is ambiguous. The V gene's germline CDR1 is SGHNT and CDR2 YYREEE (reference sequence). This CDR3 region has 15 residues. Trimming shortened V by 0 bases and J by 4 bases, and 13 bases separated the two germline ends. The CDR3 bases are TGTGCCAGCAGCTTGGCCGTGGCAGGTTCCTATGGCTACACCTTC. As protein: CASSLAVAGSYGYTF.

This clone was seen a handful of times. The rearrangement uses TRBV10-3 and TRBJ1-5, with 8 bases aligning to TRBD1. V was pared by 3 bases and J by 6 bases, with 4 bases of the junction left unmatched. This CDR3 has 14 residues. Germline CDR1 and CDR2: ENHRY and SYGVKD. CDR3 residues: CAISDAGGTQPQHF. In DNA, the CDR3 is TGTGCCATCAGTGATGCAGGGGGCACTCAGCCCCAGCATTTT.

This clone was counted between two and nine times. The rearrangement uses TRBV7-3 and TRBJ2-7; 10 nucleotides line up with TRBD2. V shed 5 bases, J shed 4 bases, and the junction held 5 bases outside the gene matches. The germline gives CDR1 SGHTA, CDR2 FQGTGA. This CDR3 comprises 14 residues. As DNA, the CDR3 is TGTGCCAGCAGCCAGACTAGCGGGCCTTACGAGCAGTACTTC. Its protein is CASSQTSGPYEQYF.

This clone was seen more than once but under ten times. This chain connects TRBV24-1 to TRBJ2-2; 10 bases align to TRBD1. Germline CDR1 is KGHDR and CDR2 is SFDVKD. Trimming cost V 7 bases and J 6 bases; bases outside gene matches: 4. The CDR3 totals 14 residues. In DNA form, the CDR3 reads TGTGCCACCAGAGGGACAGGGGACCCCGGGGAGCTGTTTTTT. Its translation is CATRGTGDPGELFF.

The J gene is TRBJ2-1, the V gene TRBV19; TRBD1 aligns across 7 bases. The CDR3 length is 15 residues. CDR1 is LNHDA and CDR2 is SQIVND in the germline V gene (reference sequence). The ends lost 7 bases at V and 4 bases at J; junction bases unmatched: 10. CDR3 protein: CASTSNRDSYNEQFF. The CDR3, as DNA: TGTGCCAGTACCTCGAACCGGGACAGTTACAATGAGCAGTTCTTC.

The rearrangement uses TRBV15 and TRBJ2-3; 7 bases are a match to TRBD1. The J segment lost 0 bases and the V segment lost 1 base, leaving 4 bases of the junction unmatched. CDR1 is LNHNV, CDR2 YYDKDF, per germline (reference sequence). The CDR3 extends over 16 amino acids. The CDR3 reads CATSRGQGLSTDTQYF. CDR3 coding DNA: TGTGCCACCAGCAGAGGACAGGGCCTTAGCACAGATACGCAGTATTTT.

The V and J genes are TRBV7-2 and TRBJ2-3; 7 bases line up with TRBD1. J was trimmed by 1 base and V by 7 bases; bases with no gene match: 14. Germline lookup yields CDR1 SGHTA and CDR2 FQGNSA. CDR3 length: 17 residues. The CDR3 bases are TGTGCCAGCAACAGGGGCCCCAAGGAACGACGCACAGATACGCAGTATTTT. Amino acids: CASNRGPKERRTDTQYF.

This sequence joins TRBV19 and TRBJ2-1, with TRBD2 identical over 12 bases. Unmatched junction bases numbered 3, after V lost 2 bases and J lost 4 bases. Germline-derived CDR1 and CDR2 are LNHDA and SQIVND (reference sequence). This CDR3 region has 16 residues. CDR3 in DNA: TGTGCCAGTAGTATATCCCTAGCGGGAGGGTACAATGAGCAGTTCTTC. This translates into CASSISLAGGYNEQFF.

The chain couples TRBV3-1 (or the pseudogene TRBV3-2) to TRBJ2-5, with a weak D call TRBD1 (8 bases). Germline CDR1 is LGHDT and CDR2 is YNNKEL (reference sequence). V was cut by 4 bases and J by 7 bases, with 16 bases left in between. The length of the CDR3 is 14 residues. In nucleotides, the CDR3 is TGTGCCAGCAGCCCAAGCCACAGGGGGGGGACCCAGTACTTC. Its translation: CASSPSHRGGTQYF.

The CDR3 region has the DNA TGTGCCAGCAGCCAAGCTGGACAGGGTAATGGTATCTATGGCTACACCTTC. This sequence encodes CASSQAGQGNGIYGYTF. V is TRBV4-2 and J is TRBJ1-2, with TRBD1 matching 8 bases. V was clipped by 1 base and J by 4 bases; unmatched bases: 11. Germline V gives CDR1 LGHNA, CDR2 YNFKEQ. The CDR3 has 17 amino acids.

The V call is TRBV14, the J call TRBJ1-4, with D possibly TRBD1 on 6 matching bases. V was cut by 1 base and J by 7 bases, with 13 bases left in between. The CDR3 extends over 15 amino acids. In germline, CDR1 is SGHDN, CDR2 FVKESK. The CDR3 reads CASSQGGHRGEKLFF. In nucleotides, the CDR3 is TGTGCCAGCAGCCAAGGGGGACATCGCGGTGAAAAACTGTTTTTT.

The chain joins TRBV15 to TRBJ2-7; the D is unclear. Germline lookup yields CDR1 LNHNV and CDR2 YYDKDF (reference sequence). The ends were cut back, 0 bases at V and 1 base at J, with 10 bases in the middle. The CDR3 contains 15 residues. CDR3 region: CATSREKDTSYEQYF. The CDR3 nucleotides are TGTGCCACCAGCAGAGAGAAAGACACTTCCTACGAGCAGTACTTC. The variable domain in full, with the rest retrieved from reference TRBV15 and TRBJ2-7, is DAMVIQNPRYQVTQFGKPVTLSCSQTLNHNVMYWYQQKSSQAPKLLFHYYDKDFNNEADTPDNFQSRRPNTSFCFLDIRSPGLGDTAMYLCATSREKDTSYEQYFGPGTRLTVT.

The V and J genes are TRBV29-1 and TRBJ1-1; 12 positions agree with TRBD1. V shed 7 bases, J shed 5 bases, and the junction held 8 bases outside the gene matches. Germline loops: CDR1 SQVTM, CDR2 ANQGSEA. The length of the CDR3 is 14 residues. The CDR3 here is CSASGTGGFTEAFF. The CDR3 DNA sequence: TGCAGCGCATCCGGGACAGGGGGCTTTACTGAAGCTTTCTTT.

The chain has TRBV5-1 and TRBJ2-1, with D possibly matching TRBD2 (5 bases). The CDR3 is 12 amino acids. Trimming shortened V by 4 bases and J by 8 bases, and 10 bases separated the two germline ends. In germline, CDR1 is SGHRS, CDR2 YFSETQ. Written as DNA, the CDR3 is TGCGCCAGCAGCATCCCGGGGTATGAGCAGTTCTTC. Its protein is CASSIPGYEQFF. Full variable domain (outside the CDR3, taken from reference TRBV5-1 and TRBJ2-1): KAGVTQTPRYLIKTRGQQVTLSCSPISGHRSVSWYQQTPGQGLQFLFEYFSETQRNKGNFPGRFSGRQFSNSRSEMNVSTLELGDSALYLCASSIPGYEQFFGPGTRLTVL.

This chain connects TRBV10-1 to TRBJ2-2, with 9 bases matching TRBD2. V was pared by 2 bases and J by 1 base, with 8 bases of the junction left unmatched. The germline V gene has CDR1 WNHNN and CDR2 SYGVQD (reference sequence). CDR3 length: 18 amino acids. CDR3 region: CASSEVAGGPGNTGELFF. Here the CDR3 DNA reads TGCGCCAGCAGTGAGGTGGCGGGAGGGCCCGGGAACACCGGGGAGCTGTTTTTT.

The chain recombines TRBV7-3 with TRBJ2-2; D is ambiguous. The CDR3 has 14 residues. The germline V gene encodes CDR1 SGHTA and CDR2 FQGTGA. Trimming removed 5 bases from V and 4 bases from J, with 11 bases in between. CDR3 in amino acids: CASSPLVSTGELFF. The CDR3 DNA sequence: TGTGCCAGCAGCCCCCTCGTGAGCACCGGGGAGCTGTTTTTT.

The rearrangement links TRBV6-5 to TRBJ2-1; 11 bases align to TRBD2. The germline gives CDR1 MNHEY, CDR2 SVGAGI. Germline trimming cut 7 bases from V and 6 bases from J; bases unmatched to any gene: 8. The CDR3 totals 15 residues. CDR3 residues: CASTITSGSGNEQFF. The CDR3 coding sequence is TGTGCCAGCACCATTACTAGCGGGAGTGGCAATGAGCAGTTCTTC.

The chain has TRBV28 and TRBJ2-3; 11 nucleotides match TRBD1. CDR1 is MDHEN and CDR2 is SYDVKM in the germline V gene. The CDR3 runs to 16 residues. J was trimmed by 4 bases and V by 6 bases; bases with no gene match: 9. The chain's CDR3 is CASSHTDRGLADTQYF. The CDR3, as DNA: TGTGCCAGCAGCCACACGGACAGGGGGCTGGCAGATACGCAGTATTTT.

This sequence joins TRBV5-1 and TRBJ2-5; the D gene is possibly TRBD2 (6 bases). The CDR3 consists of 14 residues. Per the germline V gene, CDR1 is SGHRS and CDR2 is YFSETQ. V was trimmed by 0 bases and J by 4 bases, leaving 10 bases between them. The CDR3 nucleotides read TGCGCCAGCAGCTTGGTGTTGGGAGGAGAGACCCAGTACTTC. It is translated as CASSLVLGGETQYF. Combining the CDR3 with reference TRBV5-1 and TRBJ2-5 gives the whole variable domain KAGVTQTPRYLIKTRGQQVTLSCSPISGHRSVSWYQQTPGQGLQFLFEYFSETQRNKGNFPGRFSGRQFSNSRSEMNVSTLELGDSALYLCASSLVLGGETQYFGPGTRLLVL.

This chain uses TRBV30 with TRBJ1-2, with unresolved D. The CDR3 covers 13 residues. V shed 1 base and J shed 4 bases, with 10 bases lying between them. In germline, CDR1 is GTSNPN, CDR2 SVGIG (reference sequence). CDR3: CAWSGRIGYGYTF. The DNA for the CDR3 is TGTGCCTGGAGTGGGCGGATTGGCTATGGCTACACCTTC.